This TCR beta chain originates from a study of CD8+ T cells in alopecia areata. This clone showed up just a few times. Other DNA sequences from this sample encode an identical CDR3 as well. Reverse transcribed after extraction, RNA yielded cDNA as the sequencing template. Some clones are missing from TCRdb's copy, which holds only in-frame ones; the method was immunoSEQ multiplex PCR. The repertoire has about 170,000 clones, 58% of them found once; the top ten carry 16%. The CDR3 spans 13 residues. The germline V gene has CDR1 SNHLY and CDR2 FYNNEI. V lost 6 bases and J lost 3; bases outside the gene matches: 3. This sample's treatment: oral pan-JAK inhibitor, 5-10 mg twice daily. Lesional scalp punch biopsies and peripheral blood came from alopecia areata patients.

The chain joins TRBV2 to TRBJ1-1; 8 nucleotides match TRBD1. The sample in question was CD4+ T cells sorted from blood, obtained at approximately week 56, from a patient treated with tofacitinib. The sequence was collected from a human donor with alopecia areata. The CDR3 nucleotides read TGTGCCAGCAGAGAGACAGGGGACACTGAAGCTTTCTTT. Amino acids: CASRETGDTEAFF.